Listed below are T cell receptor beta chains from one sample, sequenced in a study of blood T cell repertoires in COVID-19. Assay: immunoSEQ multiplex PCR; the TCRdb copy retains only in-frame clones and omits some. The sample has about 83,000 clones; around nine tenths are singletons. The sequenced sample was peripheral blood. The receptors shown here come from a man older than 75 with active or convalescent COVID-19. The CDR3 runs from the conserved cysteine through the conserved F or W. Each record gives: J gene, V gene, CDR3 protein.

J: TRBJ2-3; V: TRBV5-4; CDR3: CASSLDSGTSTDTQYF
J: TRBJ1-5; V: TRBV16; CDR3: CASSQSNLQNQPQHF
J: TRBJ1-1; V: TRBV11-2; CDR3: CASSFSQGNTEAFF
J: TRBJ2-1; V: TRBV6-4; CDR3: CASSPELAGGEQFF
J: TRBJ1-5; V: TRBV12-2; CDR3: CASRFKRQGHQPQHF
J: TRBJ1-5; V: TRBV18; CDR3: CASSPATGRNQPQHF
J: TRBJ1-3; V: TRBV7-3; CDR3: CASSPSVSGNTIYF
J: TRBJ1-5; V: TRBV28; CDR3: CASRMTAQRPQHF
J: TRBJ1-1; V: TRBV10-3; CDR3: CAISGSQGYTEAFF
J: TRBJ2-2; V: TRBV7-2; CDR3: CASSPSRGRNTGELFF
J: TRBJ1-6; V: TRBV13; CDR3: CASSLRGGKNSPLHF
J: TRBJ2-2; V: TRBV28; CDR3: CASTIPNTGELFF
J: TRBJ1-4; V: TRBV7-9; CDR3: CASSPHIPATNEKLFF
J: TRBJ1-1; V: TRBV21-1; CDR3: CASSKEVWGNLLNTEAFF
J: TRBJ1-2; V: TRBV5-8; CDR3: CASREGVYGYTF
J: TRBJ2-6; V: TRBV19; CDR3: CASSADRVIPGANVLTF
J: TRBJ2-3; V: TRBV3-1/TRBV3-2; CDR3: CASSPRLAGDGSDTQYF
J: TRBJ1-2; V: TRBV7-2; CDR3: CASSQGQAYGYTF
J: TRBJ2-5; V: TRBV9; CDR3: CASSPGVRDEQETQYF
J: TRBJ1-4; V: TRBV7-9; CDR3: CASSPGWTTEPNEKLFF
J: TRBJ1-1; V: TRBV5-6; CDR3: CASSFMAANTEAFF
J: TRBJ1-3; V: TRBV9; CDR3: CASSVAEGQGLSGNTIYF
J: TRBJ2-5; V: TRBV18; CDR3: CASSPSGQGAGETQYF
J: TRBJ1-3; V: TRBV29-1; CDR3: CSAEVQGGGNTIYF
J: TRBJ2-1; V: TRBV6-5; CDR3: CASSSGRGGDQFF
J: TRBJ1-4; V: TRBV6-5; CDR3: CASSLGTGNEKLFF
J: TRBJ1-5; V: TRBV27; CDR3: CASSRTGRQPQHF
J: TRBJ2-1; V: TRBV10-2; CDR3: CASSATSGRNEQFF
J: TRBJ1-2; V: TRBV19; CDR3: CASGPGQEGFYGYTF